What follows describes a single TCR beta chain. Generated by immunoSEQ multiplex PCR, the TCRdb table keeps only in-frame clones and is missing some. This sample has more than 200,000 clones; 83% occur once, and the top ten carry around 2.5%. This record belongs to a study of blood T cell repertoires in COVID-19. Germline V gene lookup returns CDR1 SQVTM and CDR2 ANQGSEA. V trimming: 1 base; J trimming: 4 bases; junction bases outside the gene matches: 5. This CDR3 is built from 14 residues. The receptor's source is a woman between 40 and 55 years old with active or convalescent COVID-19. Specimen: peripheral blood. The chain is built from TRBV29-1 and TRBJ1-1; 8 bases fit TRBD1. The CDR3 coding sequence is TGCAGCGTTGAAGTGACAGGGGTGGGCACTGAAGCTTTCTTT. As protein: CSVEVTGVGTEAFF.